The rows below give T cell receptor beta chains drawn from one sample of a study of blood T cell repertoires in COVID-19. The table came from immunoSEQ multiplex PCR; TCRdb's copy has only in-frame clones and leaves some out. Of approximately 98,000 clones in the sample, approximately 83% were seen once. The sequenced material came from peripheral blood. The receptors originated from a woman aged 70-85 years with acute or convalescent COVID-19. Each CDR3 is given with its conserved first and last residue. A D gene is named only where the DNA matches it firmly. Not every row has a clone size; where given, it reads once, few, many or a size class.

CDR3 protein: CASSRGGEQYF
CDR3 DNA: TGTGCCAGCAGCCGCGGGGGCGAGCAGTACTTC
clone size: -
J gene: TRBJ2-7
D gene: TRBD2
V gene: TRBV3-1/TRBV3-2

CDR3 protein: CASSGTAGTGSGSPLHF
CDR3 DNA: TGCGCCAGCAGCGGAACAGCCGGGACAGGGTCTGGTTCACCCCTCCACTTT
clone size: -
J gene: TRBJ1-6
D gene: TRBD1
V gene: TRBV5-1

CDR3 protein: CASSLETGYSNQPQHF
CDR3 DNA: TGTGCCAGCAGCTTGGAGACAGGTTATAGCAATCAGCCCCAGCATTTT
clone size: few
J gene: TRBJ1-5
D gene: -
V gene: TRBV5-5

CDR3 protein: CASSRGGGYNEQFF
CDR3 DNA: TGTGCCAGCAGCAGAGGAGGCGGATACAATGAGCAGTTCTTC
clone size: -
J gene: TRBJ2-1
D gene: -
V gene: TRBV7-2

CDR3 protein: CATSDGQGKEQFF
CDR3 DNA: TGTGCCACCAGTGATGGACAGGGGAAGGAGCAGTTCTTC
clone size: -
J gene: TRBJ2-1
D gene: TRBD1
V gene: TRBV24-1

CDR3 protein: CASSAQEETQYF
CDR3 DNA: TGTGCCAGCAGCGCTCAAGAGGAGACCCAGTACTTC
clone size: -
J gene: TRBJ2-5
D gene: -
V gene: TRBV7-8

CDR3 protein: CASSWGGGELFF
CDR3 DNA: TGTGCCAGCAGTTGGGGGGGCGGGGAGCTGTTTTTT
clone size: -
J gene: TRBJ2-2
D gene: TRBD2
V gene: TRBV6-6

CDR3 protein: CASSLVGAGASTDTQYF
CDR3 DNA: TGTGCCAGCAGCTTAGTAGGCGCGGGGGCCAGCACAGATACGCAGTATTTT
clone size: -
J gene: TRBJ2-3
D gene: -
V gene: TRBV7-2

CDR3 protein: CASSFRGSGNTIYF
CDR3 DNA: TGTGCCAGCAGTTTTCGGGGGAGCGGAAACACCATATATTTT
clone size: -
J gene: TRBJ1-3
D gene: -
V gene: TRBV27

CDR3 protein: CASSTGGLYNEQFF
CDR3 DNA: TGTGCCAGCTCGACTGGGGGGTTATACAATGAGCAGTTCTTC
clone size: -
J gene: TRBJ2-1
D gene: -
V gene: TRBV5-5

CDR3 protein: CASSTTGTSDNEQFF
CDR3 DNA: TGTGCCAGCAGTACTACAGGGACTAGTGACAATGAGCAGTTCTTC
clone size: -
J gene: TRBJ2-1
D gene: TRBD2
V gene: TRBV28

CDR3 protein: CASSLRQYTGTLNTGELFF
CDR3 DNA: TGTGCCAGCAGCTTAAGACAATATACCGGGACTTTGAACACCGGGGAGCTGTTTTTT
clone size: -
J gene: TRBJ2-2
D gene: -
V gene: TRBV28

CDR3 protein: CASRQAQGRQYGYTF
CDR3 DNA: TGCGCCAGCCGCCAGGCGCAGGGGCGGCAATATGGCTACACCTTC
clone size: -
J gene: TRBJ1-2
D gene: -
V gene: TRBV5-1

CDR3 protein: CASSLDPKGGQETQYF
CDR3 DNA: TGTGCCAGCAGCTTAGACCCCAAGGGAGGGCAAGAGACCCAGTACTTC
clone size: -
J gene: TRBJ2-5
D gene: TRBD2
V gene: TRBV7-2

CDR3 protein: CASSLYSLYNSPLHF
CDR3 DNA: TGTGCCAGCAGTTTATATTCCCTCTATAATTCACCCCTCCACTTT
clone size: -
J gene: TRBJ1-6
D gene: -
V gene: TRBV27

CDR3 protein: CASSPQAGGTDTQYF
CDR3 DNA: TGTGCCAGCTCACCACAAGCGGGGGGGACAGATACGCAGTATTTT
clone size: once
J gene: TRBJ2-3
D gene: TRBD2
V gene: TRBV18

CDR3 protein: CASSFGGDRGKEGEQYF
CDR3 DNA: TGCGCCAGCAGCTTCGGGGGCGACAGGGGGAAGGAGGGCGAGCAGTACTTC
clone size: -
J gene: TRBJ2-7
D gene: TRBD1
V gene: TRBV5-1

CDR3 protein: CASSLGKGGAPTTF
CDR3 DNA: TGTGCCAGCAGCTTAGGCAAAGGGGGGGCCCCGACAACCTTC
clone size: -
J gene: TRBJ1-2
D gene: -
V gene: TRBV7-3

CDR3 protein: CASSELQGIDEQFF
CDR3 DNA: TGTGCCAGCAGCGAATTACAGGGTATCGATGAGCAGTTCTTC
clone size: once
J gene: TRBJ2-1
D gene: -
V gene: TRBV9

CDR3 protein: CASSSPRGGAATDTQYF
CDR3 DNA: TGTGCCAGCAGCTCTCCCCGAGGCGGGGCGGCCACAGATACGCAGTATTTT
clone size: -
J gene: TRBJ2-3
D gene: -
V gene: TRBV3-1/TRBV3-2

CDR3 protein: CASNWGVYGYTF
CDR3 DNA: TGTGCCAGCAACTGGGGGGTATATGGCTACACCTTC
clone size: few
J gene: TRBJ1-2
D gene: -
V gene: TRBV2

CDR3 protein: CASSLTGGSQPQHF
CDR3 DNA: TGCGCCAGCAGTCTGACAGGGGGCAGTCAGCCCCAGCATTTT
clone size: few
J gene: TRBJ1-5
D gene: TRBD1
V gene: TRBV10-2

CDR3 protein: CASSWIIAGEEEQFF
CDR3 DNA: TGTGCCAGCAGTTGGATTATAGCGGGAGAGGAGGAGCAGTTCTTC
clone size: -
J gene: TRBJ2-1
D gene: TRBD2
V gene: TRBV28

CDR3 protein: CASSLEGRLAFF
CDR3 DNA: TGTGCCAGCAGCTTAGAGGGGAGATTGGCTTTCTTC
clone size: once
J gene: TRBJ2-1
D gene: -
V gene: TRBV11-2

CDR3 protein: CASSHYSGVEQFF
CDR3 DNA: TGTGCCAGCAGCCACTATAGCGGGGTTGAGCAGTTCTTC
clone size: once
J gene: TRBJ2-1
D gene: TRBD2
V gene: TRBV11-2

CDR3 protein: CASSDGTGREKLFF
CDR3 DNA: TGTGCCAGCAGTGATGGGACAGGGCGTGAAAAACTGTTTTTT
clone size: -
J gene: TRBJ1-4
D gene: TRBD1
V gene: TRBV6-1

CDR3 protein: CASSLVASLGYNEQFF
CDR3 DNA: TGTGCCAGCAGCTTAGTAGCTAGCCTCGGGTACAATGAGCAGTTCTTC
clone size: -
J gene: TRBJ2-1
D gene: -
V gene: TRBV11-2

CDR3 protein: CASSRGLAGLGYEQYF
CDR3 DNA: TGTGCCAGTAGTAGGGGACTAGCGGGACTGGGGTACGAGCAGTACTTC
clone size: -
J gene: TRBJ2-7
D gene: TRBD2
V gene: TRBV19

CDR3 protein: CAISETLAGEETQYF
CDR3 DNA: TGTGCCATCAGTGAGACCTTAGCGGGAGAAGAGACCCAGTACTTC
clone size: -
J gene: TRBJ2-5
D gene: TRBD2
V gene: TRBV10-3

CDR3 protein: CASRLRDPGYGYTF
CDR3 DNA: TGTGCCAGCAGGCTCCGCGACCCGGGCTATGGCTACACCTTC
clone size: -
J gene: TRBJ1-2
D gene: -
V gene: TRBV6-5